The entry below gives a single T cell receptor beta chain sequence along with its context. Its specificity is unknown. The V end lost 0 bases, the J end lost 1 base, and 8 bases lay between the germline ends. The CDR3 spans 15 residues. CDR1 SGHDT and CDR2 YYEEEE come from the germline V gene. The data belong to a study of identifying expanded T cells in peripheral blood. Points from the study as a whole: Variance in clone template counts between roughly 2-week samples significantly increased with total template count across all healthy donors. About 1.2 clones differed between technical replicates, versus approximately 17 and 20 over time.

Produced via immunoSEQ multiplex PCR; TCRdb's table is partial and in-frame only. Among about 100,000 clones listed, 75% to 90% were seen once. No infections or other immune events were documented during collection. The clonotype was recovered from a person aged 18-70 years in good health. The sequencing sample was made of blood. J is TRBJ1-5 and V is TRBV5-6, with unresolved D. The CDR3 nucleotides read TGTGCCAGCAGCTTGGAAGGGCTGAGCAATCAGCCCCAGCATTTT. This sequence encodes CASSLEGLSNQPQHF.